This TCR beta chain originates from a study of regulatory T cells in long-lasting Graves disease. Across the study: For a period under 3 months, newly diagnosed Graves' patients had taken antithyroid drugs.

Through Arm-PCR of CDR3 regions and iRepertoire HTBI primers, TCR beta libraries were built. TCRdb re-called the multiplex PCR reads through MiXCR, storing one row per CDR3 protein. Of under 700,000 distinct CDR3 sequences in the sample, more than 15% were seen once. The length of the CDR3 is 12 residues. Germline CDR1 and CDR2: DFQATT and SNEGSKA (reference sequence). V lost 6 bases and J 5 bases, leaving 13 bases between the germline ends. Time point described: newly diagnosed GD, antithyroid drugs for less than 3 months. Generation of the TCR library employed RNA extracted from PBMCs. The data also belong to a second study, concerning T cells in Graves' hyperthyroidism and ophthalmopathy. That work contributes: RT-PCR in the first round (using the HTBI primer set) targeted the TCR CDR3. Prediction of ophthalmopathy progression came a median approximately 6 months pre-onset.

Here the sequenced sample was peripheral blood mononuclear cells (PBMCs), taken at new diagnosis, from a patient treated with antithyroid drugs. The receptor was isolated from a woman aged 40 to 65 with Graves disease. The J gene is TRBJ2-5, the V gene TRBV20-1; D remains ambiguous. The CDR3 DNA is TGCAGTGCGGCCCGGATTGGGGAGACCCAGTACTTC. It yields the protein CSAARIGETQYF.